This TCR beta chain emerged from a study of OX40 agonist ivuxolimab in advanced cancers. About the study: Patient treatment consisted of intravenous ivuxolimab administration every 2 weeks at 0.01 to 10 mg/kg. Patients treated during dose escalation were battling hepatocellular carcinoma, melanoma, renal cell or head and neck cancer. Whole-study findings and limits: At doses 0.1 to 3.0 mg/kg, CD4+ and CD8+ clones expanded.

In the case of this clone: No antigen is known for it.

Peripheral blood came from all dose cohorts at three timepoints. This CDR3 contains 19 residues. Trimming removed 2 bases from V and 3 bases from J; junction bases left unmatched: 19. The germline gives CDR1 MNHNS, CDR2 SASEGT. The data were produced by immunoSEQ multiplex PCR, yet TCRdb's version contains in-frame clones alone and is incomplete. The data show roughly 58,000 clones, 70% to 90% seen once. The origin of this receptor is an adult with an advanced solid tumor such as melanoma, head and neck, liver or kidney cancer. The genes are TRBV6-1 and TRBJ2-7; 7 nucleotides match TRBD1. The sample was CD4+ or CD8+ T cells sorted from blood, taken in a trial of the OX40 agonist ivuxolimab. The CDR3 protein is CASSELHPQTGITNYEQYF. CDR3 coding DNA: TGTGCCAGCAGTGAACTCCACCCACAGACAGGGATCACTAACTACGAGCAGTACTTC.